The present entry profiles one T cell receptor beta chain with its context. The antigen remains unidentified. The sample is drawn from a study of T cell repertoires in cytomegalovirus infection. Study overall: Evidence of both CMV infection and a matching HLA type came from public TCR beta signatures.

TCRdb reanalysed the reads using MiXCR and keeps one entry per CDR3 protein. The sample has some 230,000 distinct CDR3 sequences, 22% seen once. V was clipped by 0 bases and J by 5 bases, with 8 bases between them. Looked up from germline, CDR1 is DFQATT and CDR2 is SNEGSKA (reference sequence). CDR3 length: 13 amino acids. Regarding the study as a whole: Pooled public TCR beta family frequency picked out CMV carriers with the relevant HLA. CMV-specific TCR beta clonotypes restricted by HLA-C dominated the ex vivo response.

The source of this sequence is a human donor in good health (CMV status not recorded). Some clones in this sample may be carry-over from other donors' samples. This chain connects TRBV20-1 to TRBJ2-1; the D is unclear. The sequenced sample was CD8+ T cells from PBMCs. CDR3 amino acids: CSARDRTHNEQFF. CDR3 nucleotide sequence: TGCAGTGCTAGAGATCGGACGCACAATGAGCAGTTCTTC.